The clone carrying this T cell receptor beta chain was picked up a small number of times. Its antigen remains unidentified. The time point here: persistent/refractory GD, antithyroid drugs over 5 years with positive TRAb. Isolated PBMC RNA provided the starting material for the TCR library. The diagnosis of Graves' disease used American Thyroid Association guidelines. The collection involved drawing roughly 9.1 milliliters of peripheral blood into EDTA tubes. This entry belongs to a study of regulatory T cells in long-lasting Graves disease. Notes on the study in general: Favored usage of TRBV28, TRBJ1-2 and TRBJ2-5 was recorded in persistent disease. Lower TCR diversity characterized persistent Graves' patients relative to newly diagnosed patients.

From germline, CDR1 is MRHNA and CDR2 SNTAGT. V lost 6 bases, J lost 2 bases, and 3 bases stayed unmatched. The CDR3 totals 14 residues. Construction of the TCR beta libraries employed iRepertoire HTBI primers in conjunction with Arm-PCR of CDR3 regions. A single record per CDR3 protein comes from TCRdb applying MiXCR to the multiplex PCR reads. Among around 400,000 distinct CDR3 sequences listed, approximately 25% were seen once. The rearrangement links TRBV6-4 to TRBJ1-3; 8 bases line up with TRBD1. The sequence derives from a woman in her thirties or forties with Graves disease. Here the sequenced sample was peripheral blood mononuclear cells (PBMCs), taken when the disease was refractory, from a patient treated with antithyroid drugs. CDR3 coding DNA: TGTGCCAGCAGATGGGGACAGGCTGGAAACACCATATATTTT. Protein product: CASRWGQAGNTIYF.